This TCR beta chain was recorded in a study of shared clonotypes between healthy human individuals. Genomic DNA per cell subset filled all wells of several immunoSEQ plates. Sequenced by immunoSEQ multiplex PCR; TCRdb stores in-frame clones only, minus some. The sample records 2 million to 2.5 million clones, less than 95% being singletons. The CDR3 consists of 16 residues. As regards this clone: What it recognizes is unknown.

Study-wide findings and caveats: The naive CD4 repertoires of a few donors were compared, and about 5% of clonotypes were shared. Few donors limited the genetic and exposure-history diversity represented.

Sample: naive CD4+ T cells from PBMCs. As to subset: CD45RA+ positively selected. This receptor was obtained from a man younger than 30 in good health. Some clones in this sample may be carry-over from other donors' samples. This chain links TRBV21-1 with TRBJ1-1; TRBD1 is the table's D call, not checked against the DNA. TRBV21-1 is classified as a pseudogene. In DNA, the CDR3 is TGTGCCAGCAGCCGGGACAGGGGAGAAAGGGGCACTGAAGCTTTCTTT. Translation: CASSRDRGERGTEAFF.